This TCR beta chain was obtained from a study of CD8 T cells in Susac syndrome. The authors reverse transcribed roughly 0.5 to 1 ug RNA with random hexamers. TCRdb redid the calling of the immunoSEQ multiplex PCR reads with MiXCR, one entry per CDR3 protein. The sample holds more than 100,000 distinct CDR3 sequences, 65% to 90% seen once. Concerning this clonotype itself: Its specificity is not known.

General study findings and limits: The study's TCR sequencing and HLA analysis covered a relatively small number of individuals, and the study acknowledged this.

In blood CD8+ and CD4+ T cells, TCR beta underwent sequencing. Those who served as multiple sclerosis controls were treatment-naive patients with stable or active relapsing-remitting disease. Negative magnetic isolation gave CD8+ and CD4+ cells; FACS enriched CD8+ TEMRA. The clonotype originates from a human donor with multiple sclerosis. Sequenced input: CD8+ T cells from PBMCs.

The CDR3 protein is CASSYEGIIGELFF. The CDR3 region has the DNA TGTGCCAGCAGTTACGAGGGAATAATCGGGGAGCTGTTTTTT. This chain uses TRBV27 with TRBJ2-2, with D perhaps matching TRBD2 (5 bases). Trimming stripped 4 bases from V and 7 bases from J, with 13 bases between. The CDR3 sequence is 14 residues long. CDR1 and CDR2 from the germline V gene are MNHEY and SMNVEV (reference sequence).